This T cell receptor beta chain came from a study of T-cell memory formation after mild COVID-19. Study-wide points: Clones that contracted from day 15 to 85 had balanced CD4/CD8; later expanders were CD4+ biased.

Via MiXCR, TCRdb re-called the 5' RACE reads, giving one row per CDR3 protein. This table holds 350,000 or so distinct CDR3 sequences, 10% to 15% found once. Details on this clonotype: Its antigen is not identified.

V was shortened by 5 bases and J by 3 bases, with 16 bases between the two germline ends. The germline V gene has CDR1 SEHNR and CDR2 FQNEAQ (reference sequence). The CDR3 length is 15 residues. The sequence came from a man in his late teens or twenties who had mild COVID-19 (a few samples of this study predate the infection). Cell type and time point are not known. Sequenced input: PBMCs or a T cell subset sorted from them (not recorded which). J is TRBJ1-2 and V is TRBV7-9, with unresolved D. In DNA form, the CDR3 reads TGTGCCAGCAGCCCAACCCGCGGTCCCGACTATGGCTACACCTTC. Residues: CASSPTRGPDYGYTF.